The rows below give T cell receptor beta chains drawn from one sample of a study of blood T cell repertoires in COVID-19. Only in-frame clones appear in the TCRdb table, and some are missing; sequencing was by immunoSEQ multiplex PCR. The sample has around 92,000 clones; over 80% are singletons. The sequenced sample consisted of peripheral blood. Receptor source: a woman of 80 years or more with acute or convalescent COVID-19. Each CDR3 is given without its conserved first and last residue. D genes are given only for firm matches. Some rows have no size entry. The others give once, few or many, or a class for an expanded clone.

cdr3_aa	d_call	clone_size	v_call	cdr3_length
AISEGLAGATDTQY	TRBD2	-	TRBV10-3	14
ASSPGTGVSEQY	TRBD1	-	TRBV18	12
ASSPGGTSTDTQY	TRBD2	-	TRBV27	13
ASSPAGTSGRSSYNEQF	TRBD2	-	TRBV18	17
ASSWDPDLQAGELF	-	few	TRBV5-1	14
ASSKGLAGIYNEQF	TRBD2	-	TRBV11-2	14
ASSEIAGGELF	-	few	TRBV25-1	11
ATSDGTKAF	-	-	TRBV24-1	9
ASSAQTGPNEKLF	TRBD1	-	TRBV7-8	13
ASSLASSLETQY	-	-	TRBV5-4	12
ASRPPSGELGQPQH	-	-	TRBV28	14
ASSPTSNEQF	-	-	TRBV6-2/TRBV6-3	10
ASSARLVKVELF	-	-	TRBV3-1/TRBV3-2	12
ASIRSSGANVLT	-	-	TRBV6-6	12
ASSVSAGRADTQY	TRBD2	-	TRBV6-5	13
ASSSRLAGRTDTQY	TRBD2	-	TRBV11-3	14